This TCR beta chain originates from a study of cytomegalovirus exposure and HLA in healthy donors. Use of 60 Vbeta and 13 Jbeta primers characterized the PCR. The protocol was immunoSEQ multiplex PCR, while the TCRdb copy is restricted to in-frame clones and leaves out a portion. This sample has 90,000 to 150,000 clones, with approximately 80% found just once. The sequence derives from a man in his forties in good health and CMV-seropositive. The sample comprised PBMCs.

This CDR3 is CASSLGRAGANVLTF. CDR3 coding DNA: TGTGCCAGCAGCCTCGGGAGGGCTGGGGCCAACGTCCTGACTTTC. The V call is TRBV5-4, the J call TRBJ2-6; 8 nucleotides line up with TRBD2. The CDR3 is 15 amino acids. Germline loops: CDR1 SGHNT, CDR2 YYREEE (reference sequence). Germline trimming cut 4 bases from V and 2 bases from J; bases unmatched to any gene: 2.